This TCR beta chain stems from a study of blood T cell repertoires in COVID-19. Study summary: T cells, B-cell-depleted T cells, or PBMCs provided the cDNA or gDNA that served as material.

Profiled with immunoSEQ multiplex PCR; TCRdb holds only in-frame clones, not every one. The sample includes fewer than 120,000 clones, about 80% of them seen just once. The CDR3 sequence is 15 residues long. CDR1 and CDR2 from the germline V gene are SGDLS and YYNGEE. V shed 0 bases and J shed 0 bases, with 7 bases lying between them. This TCR was recovered from a woman of 80 years or more with acute or convalescent COVID-19. The rearrangement links TRBV9 to TRBJ2-1; the D gene is possibly TRBD1 (5 bases). Sample: peripheral blood. The CDR3 protein is CASSVVGLSYNEQFF. The CDR3, as DNA: TGTGCCAGCAGCGTAGTGGGGCTCTCCTACAATGAGCAGTTCTTC.